This T cell receptor beta chain was captured by sequencing in a study of T cell repertoires in cytomegalovirus infection. Study in general: Indications of both CMV infection and matching HLA type were provided by public TCR beta signatures. Overall study results and limits: The ex vivo response showed dominance by HLA-C-restricted CMV-specific TCR beta clonotypes.

MiXCR, applied by TCRdb to the reads, yields one record per CDR3 protein. The sample includes about 230,000 distinct CDR3 sequences, approximately 6.7% of them seen just once. In the case of this clonotype: Its antigen remains unknown.

The sample consisted of PBMCs. This receptor was taken from a human donor in good health (CMV status not recorded). Some clones in this sample may be carry-over from other donors' samples.

CDR3 amino acids: CASSMDRSKQFF. In DNA form, the CDR3 reads TGCGCCAGCAGCATGGACCGCTCGAAGCAGTTCTTC. The chain has TRBV5-1 and TRBJ2-1; D not resolved. V was cut by 4 bases and J by 11 bases, with 13 bases left in between. Looked up from germline, CDR1 is SGHRS and CDR2 is YFSETQ. The CDR3 runs to 12 residues.